These 16 T cell receptor beta chains were sequenced from one sample in a study of T cell clusters in autoimmune cytopenias. One tube held mixed TRB-A and TRB-B primer pools for touch-down PCR. Following a re-call of the multiplex PCR reads, TCRdb has one entry per CDR3 protein and lacks DNA. The sample holds more than 4,500 distinct CDR3 sequences. TRB was amplified from 250 ng of peripheral blood genomic DNA per sample. The same data also went into a second study, on T cell repertoires in aging, cancer and after chemotherapy.

The source material was peripheral blood. The receptors were sampled from a human donor in good health.

V usage is TRBV19 and J usage is TRBJ2-7; TCRdb proposes TRBD2, but this gene call is untestable without DNA. Germline V gene lookup returns CDR1 LNHDA and CDR2 SQIVND (reference sequence). The CDR3 spans 14 residues. The CDR3: CASSIGVGSYEQYF.

This chain connects TRBV30 to TRBJ2-6. Per the germline V gene, CDR1 is GTSNPN and CDR2 is SVGIG (reference sequence). The CDR3 loop spans 16 amino acids. The CDR3 loop is CAGNWGWGTGANVLTF.

According to its frequency, this clonotype is medium-sized (0.01 to 0.1%). The chain uses TRBV29-1 and TRBJ2-3; absent DNA, TCRdb's TRBD1 call cannot be checked. The CDR3 extends over 16 amino acids. The germline V gene has CDR1 SQVTM and CDR2 ANQGSEA. CDR3 loop: CSAGPDRVESTDTQYF.

V and J are TRBV19 and TRBJ2-7; TCRdb selects TRBD2, and the lack of DNA leaves this call unchecked. The CDR3 has 17 amino acids. CDR1 and CDR2 from the germline V gene are LNHDA and SQIVND (reference sequence). Here the CDR3 reads CASRTRSTSGRAEEQYF.

The chain links TRBV19 to TRBJ1-5; TCRdb outputs TRBD1, but without DNA this stays unchecked. Germline V CDR1 and CDR2: LNHDA, SQIVND (reference sequence). The CDR3 loop spans 16 amino acids. CDR3 loop: CASSSRTGSGGQPQHF. Using reference TRBV19 and TRBJ1-5 for the parts outside the CDR3, the full variable domain is DGGITQSPKYLFRKEGQNVTLSCEQNLNHDAMYWYRQDPGQGLRLIYYSQIVNDFQKGDIAEGYSVSREKKESFPLTVTSAQKNPTAFYLCASSSRTGSGGQPQHFGDGTRLSIL.

The chain recombines TRBV6-1 with TRBJ2-3. The CDR3 is 13 amino acids. The germline V gene encodes CDR1 MNHNS and CDR2 SASEGT. CDR3 region: CASSAAERDTQYF.

This clonotype is identified as medium-sized from frequency. The chain links TRBV30 to TRBJ2-5. Germline CDR1 GTSNPN, CDR2 SVGIG (reference sequence). The CDR3 covers 11 residues. The CDR3 region is CAWSVVETQYF.

The chain carries TRBV29-1 and TRBJ1-1. Germline V lookup: CDR1 SQVTM, CDR2 ANQGSEA. CDR3 length equals 14 residues. CDR3 in amino acids: CSVVSGTINTEAFF.

This chain connects TRBV13 to TRBJ1-2. This CDR3 is built from 16 residues. CDR1 is PRHDT and CDR2 is FYEKMQ in the germline V gene (reference sequence). The CDR3 loop reads CASSLQRTVLGYGYTF. Supplemented by reference TRBV13 and TRBJ1-2, the full variable domain reads AAGVIQSPRHLIKEKRETATLKCYPIPRHDTVYWYQQGPGQDPQFLISFYEKMQSDKGSIPDRFSAQQFSDYHSELNMSSLELGDSALYFCASSLQRTVLGYGYTFGSGTRLTVV.

The chain couples TRBV12-3 or TRBV12-4 to TRBJ1-5. The CDR3 runs to 13 residues. CDR3 sequence reads: CASSPVSNQPQHF.

The V and J genes are TRBV19 and TRBJ2-7; TCRdb names TRBD2, which stays unverified in the absence of DNA. Per germline, CDR1 LNHDA and CDR2 SQIVND (reference sequence). The CDR3 totals 15 residues. This CDR3 is CASSIGFGTSGEQYF.

This chain joins TRBV30 and TRBJ2-3; TCRdb's D call of TRBD2 is untestable without DNA. The CDR3 has 14 amino acids. Germline-derived CDR1 and CDR2 are GTSNPN and SVGIG (reference sequence). The CDR3 loop reads CAWTRTSATDTQYF.

By frequency, this clonotype is medium-sized (0.01 to 0.1%). The chain links TRBV5-4 to TRBJ2-3; the TRBD2 assignment by TCRdb is unverifiable without DNA. CDR1 is SGHNT and CDR2 is YYREEE in the germline V gene (reference sequence). The CDR3 consists of 16 residues. Here the CDR3 reads CASSFPTSGSSDTQYF. The whole variable domain, remainder taken from reference TRBV5-4 and TRBJ2-3, is ETGVTQSPTHLIKTRGQQVTLRCSSQSGHNTVSWYQQALGQGPQFIFQYYREEENGRGNFPPRFSGLQFPNYSSELNVNALELDDSALYLCASSFPTSGSSDTQYFGPGTRLTVL.

The V and J genes are TRBV15 and TRBJ2-1. This CDR3 contains 15 residues. From germline, CDR1 is LNHNV and CDR2 YYDKDF (reference sequence). CDR3 loop: CATSRDSQANNEQFF.

V gene TRBV7-6 combines with J gene TRBJ2-1; lacking DNA, the TRBD2 call made by TCRdb goes unchecked. CDR1 and CDR2 (germline): SGHVS, FNYEAQ. The CDR3 loop spans 15 amino acids. This CDR3 is CASSLGPGPGYEQFF.

CDR3 sequence reads: CASSSGQGGFQPQHF. The genes are TRBV19 and TRBJ1-5; no DNA is available, so the TRBD1 call from TCRdb remains unchecked. Germline V gene data show CDR1 as LNHDA and CDR2 as SQIVND (reference sequence). This CDR3 has 15 residues.